The clone carrying this TCR beta chain was counted ten times or more. The antigen remains unidentified. This CDR3 is built from 13 residues. V lost 7 bases, J lost 0 bases, and 13 bases lay in between. Germline V lookup: CDR1 DFQATT, CDR2 SNEGSKA (reference sequence). The data belong to a study of spatial heterogeneity in lung cancer. Study context: The follow-up PBMC samples were sequenced whenever they were available. The median time to follow-up was around two years after resection. Compared with alpha-chain sequences, beta-chain sequences were consistently detected in greater numbers. General observations from the study: Whereas they appeared in blood less at follow-up, ubiquitous expanded tumor TCRs appeared there more at resection.

TCRdb recomputed calls from the 5' RACE reads with MiXCR, one row per CDR3 protein. This table holds some 110,000 distinct CDR3 sequences, 12% found once. Time point of the sample: blood at routine non-recurrence follow-up after resection. Sequencing covered unsorted whole RNA taken from tumor, nontumor lung or frozen PBMC. The TCR comes from a male donor with early-stage non-small cell lung cancer. The sample in question was PBMCs, obtained at follow-up. This chain joins TRBV20-1 and TRBJ2-7, with D perhaps TRBD1 or TRBD2 (6 bases each). CDR3 DNA sequence: TGCAGTGTCCAAGGGGGGCACTCCTACGAGCAGTACTTC. This encodes CSVQGGHSYEQYF.